This passage covers 4 T cell receptor beta chains from one sample sequenced in a study of cytomegalovirus exposure and HLA in healthy donors. It was with 60 Vbeta and 13 Jbeta primers that the PCR ran. Data came from immunoSEQ multiplex PCR; TCRdb stores just in-frame clones and leaves some out. The sample has roughly 150,000 clones; around 77% are singletons. The sample comprised PBMCs. The receptors derive from a man between 45 and 60 years old in good health and CMV-seropositive.

Turning to this clone: Additional DNA sequences in this sample encode the identical CDR3. The V and J genes are TRBV19 and TRBJ1-1, with TRBD1 as a possible D gene (5 bases). Germline CDR1 is LNHDA and CDR2 is SQIVND (reference sequence). The CDR3 length is 13 residues. Deletions cut 3 bases from V and 2 bases from J, with 7 bases between. The CDR3 DNA reads as TGTGCCAGTAGTATCGGGGGTAACACTGAAGCTTTCTTT. Protein product: CASSIGGNTEAFF.

CDR3 sequence: CASSQDWVYTF. The CDR3 coding sequence is TGTGCCAGCAGCCAGGATTGGGTCTACACCTTC. The chain employs TRBV7-9 and TRBJ1-2; D unclear. V shed 5 bases and J shed 10 bases, with 11 bases lying between them. Germline values: CDR1 SEHNR, CDR2 FQNEAQ (reference sequence). This CDR3 region has 11 residues.

There are a few counts of this clone. The V and J genes are TRBV18 and TRBJ2-1; TRBD2 agrees at 14 bases. Germline V gene lookup returns CDR1 KGHSH and CDR2 LQKENI. CDR3 size: 19 residues. V was clipped by 3 bases and J by 0 bases; unmatched bases: 7. CDR3 amino acids: CASSPGLAGGGSSYNEQFF. In DNA, the CDR3 is TGTGCCAGCTCACCCGGACTAGCGGGGGGCGGGAGCTCCTACAATGAGCAGTTCTTC.

This clone is a singleton in its sample. The genes are TRBV5-1 and TRBJ1-5; D may be TRBD1 (5 bases). The V end was cut by 4 bases, the J end by 10 bases, with 18 bases between. Per the germline V gene, CDR1 is SGHRS and CDR2 is YFSETQ. The length of the CDR3 is 14 residues. Here the CDR3 DNA reads TGCGCCAGCAGCCTCTTTATGGGCCAGGGCCCCCAGCATTTT. As protein: CASSLFMGQGPQHF.